The 29 T cell receptor beta chains below were found in one sample sequenced in a study of cytomegalovirus exposure and HLA in healthy donors. The study ran its PCR with 60 Vbeta and 13 Jbeta primers. TCRdb keeps only in-frame clones here, not all; method: immunoSEQ multiplex PCR. The data show some 150,000 clones, around 85% seen once. The sample was PBMCs. The source of these receptors is a woman under 40 in good health and CMV-seronegative.

This rearrangement joins TRBV9 to TRBJ2-7, with a possible D match to TRBD1 (6 bases). This CDR3 comprises 15 residues. Germline CDR1 and CDR2: SGDLS and YYNGEE. V shed 3 bases and J shed 5 bases, with 18 bases lying between them. CDR3 DNA sequence: TGTGCCAGCAGCGCCGGAATGGCAGGGGTCGACGAGCAGTACTTC. Its protein is CASSAGMAGVDEQYF.

The chain has TRBV7-9 and TRBJ2-5; 7 bases are shared with TRBD1. V was pared by 1 base and J by 5 bases, with 7 bases of the junction left unmatched. The CDR3 covers 15 residues. The V gene's germline CDR1 is SEHNR and CDR2 FQNEAQ (reference sequence). For the CDR3, the DNA is TGTGCCAGCAGCTTAGTTCCCTTACAGGGGGAGACCCAGTACTTC. Amino acids: CASSLVPLQGETQYF.

This clone came up once. The V gene is TRBV9, the J gene TRBJ1-2; TRBD1 is a possible D gene (6 bases). The CDR3 loop spans 14 amino acids. Deletions cut 0 bases from V and 6 bases from J, with 12 bases between. The germline V gene encodes CDR1 SGDLS and CDR2 YYNGEE. DNA for the CDR3: TGTGCCAGCAGCGTAGTGAGTGGGGGCCATGGCTACACCTTC. It yields the protein CASSVVSGGHGYTF.

This chain links TRBV27 with TRBJ2-7, with a possible D match to TRBD1 (5 bases). The V gene's germline CDR1 is MNHEY and CDR2 SMNVEV (reference sequence). The CDR3 contains 15 residues. Deletions cut 6 bases from V and 2 bases from J, with 17 bases between. As DNA, the CDR3 is TGTGCCAGCAGCTTAACAGGACGGTGGGCCTACGAGCAGTACTTC. Translation: CASSLTGRWAYEQYF.

The J gene is TRBJ2-7, the V gene TRBV6-5; 8 nucleotides line up with TRBD1. This CDR3 is built from 14 residues. With 6 bases clipped from V and 3 bases from J, the junction kept 7 bases outside the gene matches. The germline CDR1 and CDR2 sequences are MNHEY and SVGAGI. CDR3 region: CASRSGTGSYEQYF. CDR3 DNA sequence: TGTGCCAGCAGGTCCGGGACAGGAAGCTACGAGCAGTACTTC.

CDR3 in amino acids: CASSRKTFSSTDTQYF. In nucleotides, the CDR3 is TGTGCCAGCAGCCGAAAGACATTCTCTAGCACAGATACGCAGTATTTT. The chain couples TRBV7-9 to TRBJ2-3; D uncertain. The CDR3 covers 16 residues. V gave up 5 bases and J gave up 0 bases, with 15 bases separating them. Germline V gene data show CDR1 as SEHNR and CDR2 as FQNEAQ (reference sequence).

The chain employs TRBV28 and TRBJ1-4, with 7 bases aligning to TRBD1. CDR1 is MDHEN and CDR2 is SYDVKM in the germline V gene. The CDR3 sequence is 15 residues long. After removal of 2 bases from V and 2 bases from J, the junction contained 2 bases not matched to a gene. CDR3 region: CASSLPDRTNEKLFF. DNA for the CDR3: TGTGCCAGCAGTTTACCGGACAGGACTAATGAAAAACTGTTTTTT.

In the case of this clone: One end of the junction fails to match germline, which may point to a read error. V usage is TRBV19 and J usage is TRBJ2-1; TRBD2 matches 15 bases. The CDR3 has 17 amino acids. The germline V gene encodes CDR1 LNHDA and CDR2 SQIVND (reference sequence). The chain's CDR3 is CASSKRTSGRAYNGQFF. DNA of the CDR3: TGTGCCAGTAGTAAAAGGACTAGCGGGAGGGCCTACAATGGGCAGTTCTTC.

The gene calls are TRBV6-5 and TRBJ1-5; 7 nucleotides agree with TRBD1. The CDR3 is 16 residues long. Germline V gene data show CDR1 as MNHEY and CDR2 as SVGAGI. The trim removed 2 bases at V and 1 base at J, leaving 5 bases unmatched. CDR3 residues: CASSYTSQGSNQPQHF. The DNA of the CDR3 is TGTGCCAGCAGTTACACCTCACAGGGGAGCAATCAGCCCCAGCATTTT.

This rearrangement joins TRBV5-1 to TRBJ1-4, with D hard to call. V lost 3 bases to trimming and J lost 8 bases, with 11 bases between them. CDR3 length: 13 amino acids. Germline CDR1 and CDR2: SGHRS and YFSETQ. This chain's CDR3 is CASSSGMSEKLFF. DNA of the CDR3: TGCGCCAGCAGCTCAGGCATGTCGGAAAAACTGTTTTTT.

V gene TRBV6-6 combines with J gene TRBJ2-5; 8 bases are shared with TRBD1. CDR1 and CDR2 (germline): MNHNY, SVGAGI (reference sequence). CDR3 length equals 14 residues. The J segment lost 5 bases and the V segment lost 2 bases, leaving 4 bases of the junction unmatched. CDR3 nucleotides: TGTGCCAGCAGTTACAAAAGACAGGGGGAGACCCAGTACTTC. It codes for CASSYKRQGETQYF.

V gene TRBV28 combines with J gene TRBJ2-1; D perhaps matches TRBD2 (6 bases). Trimming shortened V by 5 bases and J by 0 bases, and 14 bases separated the two germline ends. CDR1 is MDHEN and CDR2 is SYDVKM in the germline V gene. This CDR3 is 16 amino acids long. In nucleotides, the CDR3 is TGTGCCAGCAGTAGCCGGGACTCGAGCTCCTACAATGAGCAGTTCTTC. It is translated as CASSSRDSSSYNEQFF.

V and J are TRBV4-1 and TRBJ2-3, with 12 positions matching TRBD2. The V gene end was trimmed by 0 bases and the J gene end by 7 bases; junction bases not matched to a gene: 8. CDR3 length equals 17 residues. Germline V lookup: CDR1 MGHRA, CDR2 YSYEKL. The CDR3 DNA is TGCGCCAGCAGCCAAGATCCACGGACTAGCGGGATGCATACGCAGTATTTT. It codes for CASSQDPRTSGMHTQYF.

This clone was found once. The chain carries TRBV27 and TRBJ2-1; TRBD2 might be the D (6 bases). The CDR3 consists of 15 residues. Trimming took 7 bases from V and 4 from J, leaving 17 bases between them. Germline CDR1 reads MNHEY; CDR2 reads SMNVEV (reference sequence). Written as DNA, the CDR3 is TGTGCCAGCAATCCGGTGGGGGGACCGTACAATGAGCAGTTCTTC. Translated: CASNPVGGPYNEQFF.

The genes are TRBV6-1 and TRBJ2-1; TRBD1 agrees at 7 bases. After removal of 5 bases from V and 3 bases from J, the junction contained 7 bases not matched to a gene. Germline CDR1 and CDR2: MNHNS and SASEGT. This CDR3 is 15 amino acids long. The CDR3 nucleotides are TGTGCCAGCAGTATACAGGGGCCTGACTACAATGAGCAGTTCTTC. The encoded protein is CASSIQGPDYNEQFF.

This chain joins TRBV2 and TRBJ2-5; 8 nucleotides line up with TRBD2. The length of the CDR3 is 15 residues. Germline assignment: CDR1 SNHLY and CDR2 FYNNEI. V dropped 7 bases and J dropped 4; count of bases not matched to a gene: 11. CDR3 nucleotides: TGTGCCAGCAAGTCTTCGGGGGGGCCAGGAGAGACCCAGTACTTC. Translating it yields CASKSSGGPGETQYF.

This rearrangement joins TRBV6-5 to TRBJ1-5; 9 bases agree with TRBD1. The ends lost 8 bases at V and 4 bases at J; junction bases unmatched: 9. This CDR3 has 15 amino acids. Germline V gene lookup returns CDR1 MNHEY and CDR2 SVGAGI. In nucleotides, the CDR3 is TGTGCCAGCCGCGAGGACAGGGGATTGAATCAGCCCCAGCATTTT. Amino acid sequence: CASREDRGLNQPQHF.

Worth noting for this clone: This same CDR3 is encoded by further DNA sequences in the sample. The chain couples TRBV18 to TRBJ2-3; D call uncertain. Germline CDR1 reads KGHSH; CDR2 reads LQKENI. V was trimmed by 3 bases and J by 3 bases, leaving 4 bases between them. This CDR3 comprises 12 residues. This CDR3 is CASSPSTDTQYF. The CDR3 DNA follows: TGTGCCAGCTCACCCTCGACAGATACGCAGTATTTT.

The CDR3 region is CSVEDHGAYEQYF. CDR3 coding DNA: TGCAGCGTTGAAGATCATGGGGCATACGAGCAGTACTTC. The chain joins TRBV29-1 to TRBJ2-7; D perhaps matches TRBD1 (5 bases). CDR3 size: 13 residues. The V end lost 0 bases, the J end lost 4 bases, and 10 bases lay between the germline ends. CDR1 and CDR2 (germline): SQVTM, ANQGSEA.

This clone was seen just once. The chain employs TRBV6-5 and TRBJ2-7, with 7 nucleotides matching TRBD2. Looked up from germline, CDR1 is MNHEY and CDR2 is SVGAGI. There are 15 residues in the CDR3. V dropped 5 bases and J dropped 4; count of bases not matched to a gene: 11. The CDR3 here is CASSPTIGGSYEQYF. In DNA form, the CDR3 reads TGTGCCAGCAGTCCTACGATCGGCGGGAGTTACGAGCAGTACTTC.

The genes are TRBV7-9 and TRBJ1-1, with 9 bases that match TRBD1. The germline V gene has CDR1 SEHNR and CDR2 FQNEAQ (reference sequence). CDR3 length equals 14 residues. The ends lost 2 bases at V and 7 bases at J; junction bases unmatched: 5. CDR3 protein: CASSLLGGQGEAFF. CDR3 sequence (DNA): TGTGCCAGCAGCTTATTAGGGGGACAGGGTGAAGCTTTCTTT.

A few counts support this clone. The CDR3 sequence is CASSESLRGEAFF. The CDR3 DNA follows: TGCGCCAGCAGTGAGTCGTTGCGGGGTGAAGCTTTCTTT. V gene TRBV10-2 combines with J gene TRBJ1-1; D remains ambiguous. The V gene lost 0 bases and the J gene lost 7 bases, with 9 bases spanning the gap. The CDR3 covers 13 residues. Germline V lookup: CDR1 WSHSY, CDR2 SAAADI.

The rearrangement joins TRBV9 to TRBJ2-7; D not certain. This CDR3 has 14 amino acids. The V gene's germline CDR1 is SGDLS and CDR2 YYNGEE. V was cut by 3 bases and J by 2 bases, with 12 bases left in between. CDR3 in amino acids: CASSASGYTYEQYF. The CDR3 coding sequence is TGTGCCAGCAGCGCCTCGGGTTACACCTACGAGCAGTACTTC.

The V and J genes are TRBV28 and TRBJ1-5; TRBD1 matches 8 bases. J was trimmed by 6 bases and V by 6 bases; bases with no gene match: 10. Germline V gene sequence: CDR1 MDHEN, CDR2 SYDVKM. The CDR3 spans 15 residues. CDR3 amino acids: CASRPGQGVGQPQHF. DNA of the CDR3: TGTGCCAGCAGACCCGGACAGGGCGTCGGTCAGCCCCAGCATTTT.

The chain carries TRBV6-5 and TRBJ1-1, with 9 bases matching TRBD1. The CDR3 loop spans 15 amino acids. The junction had 6 bases not matched to a gene; V was cut back by 3 bases and J by 4 bases. Germline CDR1 MNHEY, CDR2 SVGAGI. DNA of the CDR3: TGTGCCAGCAGTTATGTTACAGGGGGCGGCACTGAAGCTTTCTTT. Amino acids: CASSYVTGGGTEAFF.

This CDR3 reads CASSSTGSSYNEQFF. The CDR3 DNA follows: TGTGCCAGCAGCTCGACCGGGAGCTCCTACAATGAGCAGTTCTTC. The chain combines TRBV7-2 with TRBJ2-1; possibly TRBD2 for D (6 bases). Trimming cost V 4 bases and J 0 bases, with 10 bases left between them. Germline V CDR1 and CDR2: SGHTA, FQGNSA. The CDR3 spans 15 residues.

The chain carries TRBV23-1 and TRBJ2-1; no definite D call. Being an ORF, TRBV23-1 has a function that is uncertain. The CDR3 runs to 11 residues. V dropped 7 bases and J dropped 6 bases, with 7 bases sitting between them. The CDR3 DNA sequence: TGCGCCAGCATGAGGATCAATGAGCAGTTCTTC. Encoded protein: CASMRINEQFF.

The rearrangement uses TRBV7-8 and TRBJ1-2; D remains unclear. Germline V gene sequence: CDR1 SGHVS, CDR2 FQNEAQ. The CDR3 spans 15 residues. Trimming pared 2 bases from V and 0 bases from J, leaving 10 bases between. CDR3 nucleotides: TGTGCCAGCAGCTTAAGAACTACCTCTAACTATGGCTACACCTTC. Its protein is CASSLRTTSNYGYTF.

The CDR3 here is CASSPRSLLNTEAFF. The CDR3 nucleotides read TGTGCCAGCTCACCACGTTCCCTCCTGAACACTGAAGCTTTCTTT. V and J are TRBV18 and TRBJ1-1; D is unresolved. In germline, CDR1 is KGHSH, CDR2 LQKENI. Trimming took off 1 base at V and 0 bases at J, with 9 bases between the two ends. The CDR3 contains 15 residues.